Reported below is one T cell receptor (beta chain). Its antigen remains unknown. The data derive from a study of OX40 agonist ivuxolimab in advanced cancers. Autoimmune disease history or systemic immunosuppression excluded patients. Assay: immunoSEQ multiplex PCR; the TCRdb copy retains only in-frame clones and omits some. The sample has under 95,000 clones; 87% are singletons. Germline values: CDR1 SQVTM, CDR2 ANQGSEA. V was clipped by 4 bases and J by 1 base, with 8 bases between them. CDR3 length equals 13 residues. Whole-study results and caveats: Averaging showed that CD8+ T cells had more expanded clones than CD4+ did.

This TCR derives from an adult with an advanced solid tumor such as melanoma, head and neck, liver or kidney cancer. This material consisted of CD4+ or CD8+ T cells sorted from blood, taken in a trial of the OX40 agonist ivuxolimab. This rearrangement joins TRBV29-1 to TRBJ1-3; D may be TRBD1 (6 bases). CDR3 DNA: TGCAGCGTTGTGCAGGGGTCTGGAAACACCATATATTTT. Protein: CSVVQGSGNTIYF.